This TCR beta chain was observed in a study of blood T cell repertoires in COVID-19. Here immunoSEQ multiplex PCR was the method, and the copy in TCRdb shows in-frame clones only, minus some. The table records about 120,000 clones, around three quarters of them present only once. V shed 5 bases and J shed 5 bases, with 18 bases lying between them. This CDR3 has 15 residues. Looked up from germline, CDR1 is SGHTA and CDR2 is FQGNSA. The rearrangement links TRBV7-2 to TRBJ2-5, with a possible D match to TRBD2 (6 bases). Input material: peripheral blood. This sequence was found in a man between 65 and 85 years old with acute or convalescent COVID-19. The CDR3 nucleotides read TGTGCCAGCAGCCCAGGTGGCGGAGGGCGGGAGACCCAGTACTTC. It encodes CASSPGGGGRETQYF.